Listed below are T cell receptor beta chains from one sample, sequenced in a study of Graves' ophthalmopathy and Graves' hyperthyroidism. Each CDR3 protein gets one entry after TCRdb re-called the multiplex PCR reads with MiXCR. The sample yields roughly 1.1 million distinct CDR3 sequences, about two fifths seen once. Sample: peripheral blood or thyroid tissue (not recorded which). All receptors derive from an adult man with Graves' hyperthyroidism. The CDR3 runs from the conserved cysteine through the conserved F or W. The D gene is left open where the match is weak. Expanded clones get a size class; other rows say once, few or many, or leave the size out.

j_gene	abundance	v_gene	d_gene	CDR3nt	CDR3aa
TRBJ2-2	many	TRBV19	.	TGTGCCAGCAGCTTGGGCGGCTCCACCGGGGAGCTGTTTTTT	CASSLGGSTGELFF
TRBJ1-6	once	TRBV19	.	TGTGCCAGTGAGGAGGGATTGGGTAATTCACCCCTCCACTTT	CASEEGLGNSPLHF
TRBJ2-7	many	TRBV7-6	TRBD2	TGTGCCAGCAGCTTACGGGAGGATTCCTACGAGCAGTACTTC	CASSLREDSYEQYF
TRBJ1-1	many	TRBV10-3	.	TGTGCCATCAGTCCCCTTAGTCGGGGTGGAGACACTGAAGCTTTCTTT	CAISPLSRGGDTEAFF
TRBJ1-1	few	TRBV10-3	.	TGTGCCAGCAGTTGGATGGGGATGAACACTGAAGCTTTCTTT	CASSWMGMNTEAFF
TRBJ2-7	.	TRBV10-1	.	TGTGCCAGCAGTTCCCCGACTAGGATTAAAAACGAGCAGTACTTC	CASSSPTRIKNEQYF
TRBJ2-2	.	TRBV7-3	TRBD2	TGCGCCAGCAGCCAAGATTTTGCTAGCGGAGACACCGGGGAGCTGTTTTTT	CASSQDFASGDTGELFF
TRBJ1-2	many	TRBV20-1	TRBD1	TGCAGCCCGACAGGGGGCGGCTATGGCTACACCTTC	CSPTGGGYGYTF
TRBJ2-5	.	TRBV7-6	.	TGTGCCAGCAGCTCCTCGCAGGGAGAGACCCAGTACTTC	CASSSSQGETQYF
TRBJ1-1	.	TRBV5-5	.	TGCGCCAGCTGGGGCGCTAGCAGCCAAGGTGGGCAAGTTGGGACTGAAGCTTTCTTT	CASWGASSQGGQVGTEAFF
TRBJ2-7	.	TRBV19	.	TGTGCCAGTGACTCCGGGCAGGGTTACGAGCAGTACTTC	CASDSGQGYEQYF
TRBJ2-5	many	TRBV20-1	.	TGCAGGCCAGACATAAAAGAGACCCAGTACTTC	CRPDIKETQYF
TRBJ1-2	many	TRBV20-1	.	TGCAGTGCTAGAGCTACCGCTATCTATGGCTACACCTTC	CSARATAIYGYTF
TRBJ2-2	few	TRBV7-8	TRBD2	TGTGCCAGCAGCCCCCGAGCGGGAGGAGGTGGGGAGCTGTTTTTT	CASSPRAGGGGELFF
TRBJ2-3	few	TRBV5-1	.	TGCGCCAGCAGCTTGGAAGGTACAGGGAGGACAGATACGCAGTATTTT	CASSLEGTGRTDTQYF
TRBJ1-2	many	TRBV6-5	TRBD1	TGTGCCAGCAGTCCCTGGACAGGGGGCGACTATGGCTACACCTTC	CASSPWTGGDYGYTF
TRBJ1-2	many	TRBV12-3/TRBV12-4	.	TGTGCCAGCAGACGGACCGAAGGCTACACCTTC	CASRRTEGYTF
TRBJ1-2	few	TRBV7-9	.	TGTGCCAGCGGTATAGCGGGGCAATCTACGGCTAACTATGGCTACACCTTC	CASGIAGQSTANYGYTF
TRBJ1-5	few	TRBV30	.	TGTGCCTGGAGTCTGGGCAGACAGCCCCAGCATTTT	CAWSLGRQPQHF
TRBJ2-7	many	TRBV20-1	.	TGCAGTGCTAGACCGTTACAGGAGATCTACGAGCAGTACTTC	CSARPLQEIYEQYF
TRBJ2-7	many	TRBV29-1	TRBD1	TGCAGCGTATCCTCGACAGGGTCCTACGAGCAGTACTTC	CSVSSTGSYEQYF
TRBJ2-5	.	TRBV20-1	TRBD2	TGCAGTGCGCGGCTAGCGGGAGAGGAGACCGAGTACTTC	CSARLAGEETEYF
TRBJ1-1	many	TRBV5-1	TRBD1	TGCGCCAGCAGCCCTAACCGACAGGGTATGAACACTGAAGCTTTCTTT	CASSPNRQGMNTEAFF
TRBJ2-7	few	TRBV19	TRBD1	TGTGCCAGCCTAGACAGGGGGGTTTCCTACGAGCAGTACTTC	CASLDRGVSYEQYF
TRBJ1-6	.	TRBV12-3/TRBV12-4	.	TGTGCCAGCAGTTTTCGGCGCGAGAATTCACCCCTCCACTTT	CASSFRRENSPLHF
TRBJ2-7	.	TRBV4-3	TRBD1	TGCGCCAGCAGCCAAGGGCCAGGGGGAAATAACTACGAGCAGTACTTC	CASSQGPGGNNYEQYF
TRBJ2-5	.	TRBV7-9	.	TGTGCCAGCAGCTTAGGCCGGGTTAGCGGATTCCAAGAGACCCAGTACTTC	CASSLGRVSGFQETQYF
TRBJ2-7	few	TRBV7-9	TRBD2	TGTGCCAGCAGCTTAGGGGTGGGACTAGCGGCTCGGCAGTACTTC	CASSLGVGLAARQYF
TRBJ2-5	.	TRBV7-7	TRBD1	TGTGCCAGCAGCTCAACAGCCGGGACAGGGACAGAGACCCAGTACTTC	CASSSTAGTGTETQYF
TRBJ2-7	few	TRBV12-3/TRBV12-4	TRBD1	TGTGCCAGCAGTAGGACAGGGGGCAAGTACGAGCAGTACTTC	CASSRTGGKYEQYF
TRBJ2-1	.	TRBV10-2	.	TGCGCCAGCAGCCATCTGGAATGGAATGAGCAGTTCTTC	CASSHLEWNEQFF
TRBJ2-7	many	TRBV6-5	TRBD1	TGTGCCAGCAGTCACGGACAGGACGAGCAGTACTTC	CASSHGQDEQYF
TRBJ1-5	.	TRBV6-5	.	TGTGCCAGCAGTGAATATGCCCAGCGTAGCAATCAGCCCCAGCATTTT	CASSEYAQRSNQPQHF
TRBJ2-5	.	TRBV4-1	TRBD1	TGCGCCAGCAGCCAAGGAGCCGGTGGACAGGGATACTTC	CASSQGAGGQGYF
TRBJ2-2	many	TRBV10-3	.	TGTGCCTCACGTCCAGGGGAGGCGAACACCGGGGAGCTGTTTTTT	CASRPGEANTGELFF
TRBJ2-2	.	TRBV24-1	TRBD2	TGTGCCACCAGTGGATGGCGGGGGTTCCAGCAGCGGGGCACCGGGGAGCTGTTTTTT	CATSGWRGFQQRGTGELFF
TRBJ1-5	.	TRBV29-1	TRBD1	TGCAGCGTTGAAGACACACAGGGGGAACCCAATCAGCCCCAGCATTTT	CSVEDTQGEPNQPQHF